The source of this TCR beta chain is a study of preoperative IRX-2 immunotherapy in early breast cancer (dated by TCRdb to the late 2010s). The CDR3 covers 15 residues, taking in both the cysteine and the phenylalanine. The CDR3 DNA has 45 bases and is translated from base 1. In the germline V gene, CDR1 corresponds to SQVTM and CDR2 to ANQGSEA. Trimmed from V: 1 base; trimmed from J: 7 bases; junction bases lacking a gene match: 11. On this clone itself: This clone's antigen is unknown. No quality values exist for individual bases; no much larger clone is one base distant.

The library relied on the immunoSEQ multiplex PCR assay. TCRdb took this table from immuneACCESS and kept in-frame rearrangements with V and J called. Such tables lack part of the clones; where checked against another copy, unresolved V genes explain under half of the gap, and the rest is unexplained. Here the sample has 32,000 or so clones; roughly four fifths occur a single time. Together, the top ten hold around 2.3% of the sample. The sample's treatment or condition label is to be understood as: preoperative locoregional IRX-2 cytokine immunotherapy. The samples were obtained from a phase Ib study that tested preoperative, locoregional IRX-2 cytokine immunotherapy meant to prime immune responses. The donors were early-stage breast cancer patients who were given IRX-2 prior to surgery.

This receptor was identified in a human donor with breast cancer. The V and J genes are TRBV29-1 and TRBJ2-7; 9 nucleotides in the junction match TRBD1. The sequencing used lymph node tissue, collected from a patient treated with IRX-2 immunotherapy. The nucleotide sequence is TGCAGCGTTGAAGGTCCGGGACAGGGATCAGGGGAGCAGTACTTC. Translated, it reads CSVEGPGQGSGEQYF.